The 3 T cell receptor beta chains listed next were all sequenced from one sample in a study of T cells in women clearing cervical HPV infection. Using immunoSEQ multiplex PCR, the repertoire was profiled, and TCRdb retains in-frame clones only, with some absent. Its table lists 25,000 to 35,000 clones. Material: blood buffy coat. These receptor sequences come from a woman aged 18 to 75 with a cervical HPV16 infection that either progressed to CIN3+ or cleared (not recorded which).

In regard to this clone: The CDR3 extends 3 residues past the end of the read, so its final part is completed from the germline J gene. The chain employs TRBV11-3 and TRBJ2-6; D is uncertain. With 5 bases removed from V and 0 bases from J, the gap between germline ends came to 8 bases. This CDR3 comprises 15 residues. Germline V gives CDR1 SGHNT, CDR2 YENEEA. The CDR3 bases that were read are TGTGCCAGCAGCACTGGGCACTCTGGGGCCAACGTC. As protein: CASSTGHSGANV. The CDR3 as a whole reads CASSTGHSGANVLTF.

Details on this clone: The CDR3 end is not reached by the read, which stops 3 residues before it; the germline J gene fills it in. The genes are TRBV29-1 and TRBJ1-1, with unresolved D. The V gene lost 7 bases and the J gene lost 1 base, with 7 bases spanning the gap. CDR1 is SQVTM and CDR2 is ANQGSEA in the germline V gene. The CDR3 is made up of 11 amino acids. CDR3 loop: CSGEGNTEAFF. CDR3 DNA (partial): TGCAGCGGAGAAGGGAACACTGAA.

About this clone: Read sequence stops 3 residues before the CDR3 end, and the germline J gene provides the missing end. This chain links TRBV4-1 with TRBJ2-3; 7 nucleotides align to TRBD2. The V and J ends lost 2 bases and 0 bases, in that order; junction bases with no gene match: 5. The CDR3 sequence is 16 residues long. CDR1 is MGHRA and CDR2 is YSYEKL in the germline V gene. The sequenced CDR3 bases are TGCGCCAGCAGCCAAATCCGAGCGGGGAGCACAGATACG. Amino acid sequence: CASSQIRAGSTDT. The whole CDR3 is CASSQIRAGSTDTQYF.